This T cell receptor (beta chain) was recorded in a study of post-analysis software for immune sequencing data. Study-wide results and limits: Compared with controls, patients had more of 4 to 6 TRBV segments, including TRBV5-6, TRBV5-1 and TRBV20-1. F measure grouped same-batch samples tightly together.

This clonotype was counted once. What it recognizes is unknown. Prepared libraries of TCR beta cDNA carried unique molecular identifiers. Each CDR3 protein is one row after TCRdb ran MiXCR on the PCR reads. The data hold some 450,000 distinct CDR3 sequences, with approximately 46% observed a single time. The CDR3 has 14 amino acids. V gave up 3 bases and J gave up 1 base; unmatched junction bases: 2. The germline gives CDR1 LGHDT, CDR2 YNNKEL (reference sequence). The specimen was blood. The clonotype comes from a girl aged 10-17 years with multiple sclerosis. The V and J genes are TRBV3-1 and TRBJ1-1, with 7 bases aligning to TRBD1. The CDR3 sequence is CASSQGQTNTEAFF. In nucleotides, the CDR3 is TGTGCCAGCAGCCAGGGACAGACGAACACTGAAGCTTTCTTT.